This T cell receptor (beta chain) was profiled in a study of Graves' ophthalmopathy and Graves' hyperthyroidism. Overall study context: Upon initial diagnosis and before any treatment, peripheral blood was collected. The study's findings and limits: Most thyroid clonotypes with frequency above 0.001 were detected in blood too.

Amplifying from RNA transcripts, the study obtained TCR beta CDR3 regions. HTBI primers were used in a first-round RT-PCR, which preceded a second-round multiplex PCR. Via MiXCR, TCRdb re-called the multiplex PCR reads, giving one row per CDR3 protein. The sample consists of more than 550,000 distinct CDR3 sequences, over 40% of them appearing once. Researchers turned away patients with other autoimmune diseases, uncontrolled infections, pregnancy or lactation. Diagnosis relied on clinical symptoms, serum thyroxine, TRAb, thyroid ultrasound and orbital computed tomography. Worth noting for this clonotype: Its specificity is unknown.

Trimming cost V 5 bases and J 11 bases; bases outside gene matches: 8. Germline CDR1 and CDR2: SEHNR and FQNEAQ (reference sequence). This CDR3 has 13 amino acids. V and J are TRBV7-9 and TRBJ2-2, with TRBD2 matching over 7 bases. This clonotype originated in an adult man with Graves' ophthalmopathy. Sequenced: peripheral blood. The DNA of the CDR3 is TGTGCCAGCAGCCCGGGGGGTATCGGTGAGCTGTTTTTT. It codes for CASSPGGIGELFF.